The 14 T cell receptor beta chains below come from one sample, sequenced in a study of early T cells in non-severe SARS-CoV-2 infection. TCRdb re-called the 5' RACE reads through MiXCR, storing one row per CDR3 protein. The sample has about 60,000 distinct CDR3 sequences, around 5.2% seen once; the top ten hold 6.8%. Sequenced input: whole blood. The receptors stem from an adult who was a healthcare worker with PCR-confirmed SARS-CoV-2 infection or an uninfected control (not recorded which).

This chain uses TRBV21-1 with TRBJ2-1; TRBD1, as called in the table, went unchecked against the DNA. TRBV21-1 is classified as a pseudogene. The CDR3 loop spans 16 amino acids. CDR3 in DNA: TGTGCCAGCAGCAAAGAGAGGCGGGGGTCCTACAATGAGCAGTTCTTC. Translation: CASSKERRGSYNEQFF.

This clonotype occurred many times. J is TRBJ2-7 and V is TRBV7-2; no definite D call. The CDR3 extends over 15 amino acids. The germline V gene has CDR1 SGHTA and CDR2 FQGNSA. Trimming shortened V by 0 bases and J by 3 bases, and 12 bases separated the two germline ends. The chain's CDR3 is CASSLAQIKNYEQYF. The DNA of the CDR3 is TGTGCCAGCAGCTTAGCCCAAATAAAGAACTACGAGCAGTACTTC.

Ten or more counts support this clonotype. The chain links TRBV10-3 to TRBJ2-3, with D perhaps TRBD2 (5 bases). The CDR3 covers 14 residues. Trimming took 6 bases from V and 1 from J, leaving 11 bases between them. Germline V gene sequence: CDR1 ENHRY, CDR2 SYGVKD. This chain's CDR3 is CAISLAPRTDTQYF. DNA of the CDR3: TGTGCCATCAGCCTAGCCCCCCGCACAGATACGCAGTATTTT.

This clonotype has ten or more counts. The chain carries TRBV5-4 and TRBJ2-2; D gene uncertain. The length of the CDR3 is 13 residues. V was shortened by 0 bases and J by 9 bases, with 9 bases between the two germline ends. Germline V gene lookup returns CDR1 SGHNT and CDR2 YYREEE (reference sequence). As DNA, the CDR3 is TGTGCCAGCAGCTTGGAAGGTCCACGGGAGCTGTTTTTT. Translating it yields CASSLEGPRELFF.

This clonotype was counted ten times or more. The gene calls are TRBV29-1 and TRBJ2-7; 9 bases are a match to TRBD1. The CDR3 sequence is 12 residues long. After removal of 4 bases from V and 4 bases from J, the junction contained 2 bases not matched to a gene. Looked up from germline, CDR1 is SQVTM and CDR2 is ANQGSEA. CDR3 sequence reads: CSVVGQGYEQYF. The CDR3 DNA follows: TGCAGCGTTGTAGGACAGGGGTACGAGCAGTACTTC.

The sample holds many counts of this clonotype. V is TRBV20-1 and J is TRBJ2-5; the match to TRBD1 covers 12 bases. Losses at the gene ends were 2 bases for V and 5 bases for J; bases not matched to a gene: 6. The CDR3 contains 15 residues. Germline CDR1 is DFQATT and CDR2 is SNEGSKA (reference sequence). CDR3 residues: CSARKGQGAGETQYF. In DNA form, the CDR3 reads TGCAGTGCTAGAAAGGGACAGGGGGCTGGTGAGACCCAGTACTTC.

This clonotype was counted many times. The rearrangement links TRBV15 to TRBJ2-2; D unresolved. Trimming removed 0 bases from V and 7 bases from J, with 18 bases in between. The CDR3 runs to 17 residues. Germline CDR1 LNHNV, CDR2 YYDKDF (reference sequence). This CDR3 reads CATSRDLLSLSNGELFF. In DNA form, the CDR3 reads TGTGCCACCAGCAGAGATCTTTTATCGCTTAGCAACGGGGAGCTGTTTTTT. Together with reference TRBV15 and TRBJ2-2, the CDR3 gives the full variable domain: DAMVIQNPRYQVTQFGKPVTLSCSQTLNHNVMYWYQQKSSQAPKLLFHYYDKDFNNEADTPDNFQSRRPNTSFCFLDIRSPGLGDTAMYLCATSRDLLSLSNGELFFGEGSRLTVL.

V and J are TRBV7-9 and TRBJ1-2; no clear D gene. V lost 5 bases to trimming and J lost 4 bases, with 11 bases between them. The CDR3 is made up of 13 amino acids. Germline-derived CDR1 and CDR2 are SEHNR and FQNEAQ (reference sequence). CDR3 amino acids: CASSPTRVYGYTF. The CDR3 coding sequence is TGTGCCAGCAGCCCGACACGCGTCTATGGCTACACCTTC.

In its sample, this clonotype was seen many times. The rearrangement uses TRBV5-1 and TRBJ2-1; tentative D call: TRBD1 (5 bases). This CDR3 comprises 13 residues. Germline CDR1 is SGHRS and CDR2 is YFSETQ. The V gene lost 0 bases and the J gene lost 10 bases, with 11 bases spanning the gap. The DNA of the CDR3 is TGCGCCAGCAGCTTGGTGGGGCAAAGGGAGCAGTTCTTC. This codes for CASSLVGQREQFF.

V is TRBV21-1 and J is TRBJ2-7; TRBD1 was called by the table and not checked on the DNA. TRBV21-1 corresponds to a pseudogene. The CDR3 runs 14 residues. This CDR3 is CASSKGDRAYEQYF. CDR3 coding DNA: TGTGCCAGCAGCAAAGGCGACAGGGCCTACGAGCAGTACTTC.

This clonotype has ten or more counts. The chain links TRBV18 to TRBJ2-2, with D hard to call. The V end lost 0 bases, the J end lost 6 bases, and 5 bases lay between the germline ends. This CDR3 region has 13 residues. Germline CDR1 and CDR2: KGHSH and LQKENI. The CDR3 nucleotides are TGTGCCAGCTCACCACCGGGATCCGGGGAGCTGTTTTTT. Amino acids: CASSPPGSGELFF.

The sample holds many counts of this clonotype. The V and J genes are TRBV7-6 and TRBJ2-3; 13 nucleotides align to TRBD2. Losses at the gene ends were 6 bases for V and 0 bases for J; bases not matched to a gene: 6. This CDR3 has 17 residues. From germline, CDR1 is SGHVS and CDR2 FNYEAQ. The chain's CDR3 is CASRPLAGGTSTDTQYF. DNA of the CDR3: TGTGCCAGCAGGCCACTAGCGGGGGGGACCAGCACAGATACGCAGTATTTT.

In this sample, this clonotype turned up many times. The chain uses TRBV27 and TRBJ2-7; D is uncertain. Trimming pared 6 bases from V and 1 base from J, leaving 10 bases between. Germline CDR1 reads MNHEY; CDR2 reads SMNVEV (reference sequence). The CDR3 spans 13 residues. The CDR3 reads CASSLRQSYEQYF. CDR3 DNA sequence: TGTGCCAGCAGCCTCCGGCAGTCCTACGAGCAGTACTTC.

V is TRBV2 and J is TRBJ2-7, with 7 bases aligning to TRBD1. The junction had 2 bases not matched to a gene; V was cut back by 3 bases and J by 3 bases. This CDR3 is 13 amino acids long. CDR1 SNHLY and CDR2 FYNNEI come from the germline V gene. CDR3 sequence (DNA): TGTGCCAGCAGTGAGACAGGGCTCTACGAGCAGTACTTC. The encoded protein is CASSETGLYEQYF.